Listed below are T cell receptor beta chains from one sample, sequenced in a study of memory CD4+ T cells and cytomegalovirus serostatus. TCRdb's table, derived via immunoSEQ multiplex PCR, lists solely in-frame clones and lacks some. The sample lists under 85,000 clones; around 80% were seen once. The specimen sequenced was memory CD4+ T cells from blood. Receptors originate from an adult in good health and CMV-seropositive. CDR3s include the opening cysteine and the closing phenylalanine or tryptophan. Each record gives: CDR3 protein, CDR3 DNA, V gene, D gene, clone size, J gene. D genes are given only for firm matches. Not all rows give a size; the values are once, few, many and, for expanded clones, a class.

CASSEFEQPQHF | TGTGCCAGCAGTGAATTCGAGCAGCCCCAGCATTTT | TRBV6-1 | NA | NA | TRBJ1-5
CASSEHRNSPLHF | TGTGCCAGCAGTGAACATCGTAATTCACCCCTCCACTTT | TRBV6-4 | NA | NA | TRBJ1-6
CASSLGRRPRSYNEQFF | TGTGCCAGCAGCTTGGGCCGACGGCCGCGCTCCTACAATGAGCAGTTCTTC | TRBV7-9 | NA | NA | TRBJ2-1
CASSLRAVRAGGALGWVF | TGTGCCAGCAGCTTAAGGGCTGTGAGGGCAGGGGGGGCCCTCGGATGGGTCTTT | TRBV7-2 | TRBD1 | NA | TRBJ1-1
CASSLSGRVALGETQYF | TGCGCCAGCAGCTTGTCAGGGAGGGTTGCGTTGGGCGAGACCCAGTACTTC | TRBV5-1 | TRBD2 | once | TRBJ2-5
CASSRTRNTGELFF | TGTGCCAGCAGCCGGACTAGGAACACCGGGGAGCTGTTTTTT | TRBV7-6 | TRBD2 | NA | TRBJ2-2
CASSELEQNTGELFF | TGTGCCAGCAGTGAACTGGAACAGAACACCGGGGAGCTGTTTTTT | TRBV2 | NA | few | TRBJ2-2
CASSLGPDARGYTF | TGTGCCAGCAGCTTAGGTCCGGACGCCCGGGGCTACACCTTC | TRBV11-3 | NA | NA | TRBJ1-2
CASSRSGGQEHTEAFF | TGTGCCAGCTCACGCAGCGGGGGACAGGAGCACACTGAAGCTTTCTTT | TRBV18 | TRBD1 | NA | TRBJ1-1
CASSLQPSGGATGELFF | TGTGCCAGCAGCCTGCAGCCTAGCGGGGGGGCAACCGGGGAGCTGTTTTTT | TRBV7-2 | TRBD2 | NA | TRBJ2-2
CAWSGFIKGTIYF | TGTGCCTGGAGTGGATTCATCAAGGGGACCATATATTTT | TRBV30 | NA | NA | TRBJ1-3
CASSYGTADRAFF | TGTGCCAGCAGTTACGGGACAGCCGATCGAGCTTTCTTT | TRBV6-6 | TRBD1 | few | TRBJ1-1
CASSRYTTDTQYF | TGTGCCAGCAGTAGGTATACAACAGATACGCAGTATTTT | TRBV11-3 | NA | many | TRBJ2-3
CASSDTLGQNEKLFF | TGTGCCAGCAGTGATACACTCGGACAGAATGAAAAACTGTTTTTT | TRBV28 | NA | NA | TRBJ1-4
CASSLGRTYGYTF | TGTGCCAGCAGCTTAGGGCGTACTTATGGCTACACCTTC | TRBV7-9 | NA | few | TRBJ1-2
CASKGSRGLNSPLHF | TGTGCCAGTAAGGGATCCAGGGGCCTTAATTCACCCCTCCACTTT | TRBV19 | NA | NA | TRBJ1-6
CASSSFRTREVRYNEQFF | TGTGCCAGCAGCTCCTTTCGTACGCGGGAGGTTCGGTACAATGAGCAGTTCTTC | TRBV5-4 | TRBD2 | NA | TRBJ2-1
CAWIVGGADTQYF | TGTGCCTGGATCGTAGGGGGGGCAGATACGCAGTATTTT | TRBV30 | NA | NA | TRBJ2-3
CAIRDRGAGYTF | TGTGCCATCCGAGACAGGGGAGCTGGCTACACCTTC | TRBV19 | TRBD1 | NA | TRBJ1-2
CAWRGRGANTDTQYF | TGTGCCTGGAGGGGAAGGGGGGCTAACACAGATACGCAGTATTTT | TRBV30 | NA | NA | TRBJ2-3
CASNSGRGIMNTEAFF | TGTGCCAGCAACTCGGGCCGAGGGATTATGAACACTGAAGCTTTCTTT | TRBV6-6 | NA | NA | TRBJ1-1
CASSFRDRGPTDEKLFF | TGCGCCAGCAGCTTCCGGGACAGGGGGCCTACGGACGAAAAACTGTTTTTT | TRBV5-1 | TRBD1 | NA | TRBJ1-4
CASSSARNRGHGYTF | TGTGCCAGCAGCTCGGCCCGGAACAGGGGGCATGGCTACACCTTC | TRBV7-2 | TRBD1 | NA | TRBJ1-2
CASSPGGTSSTDTQYF | TGTGCCAGCAGCCCAGGGGGCACTTCTAGCACAGATACGCAGTATTTT | TRBV7-2 | TRBD1 | NA | TRBJ2-3
CATSRDPNQPQHF | TGTGCCACCAGCAGAGACCCAAACCAGCCCCAGCATTTT | TRBV15 | NA | once | TRBJ1-5
CASSTYRGQSNEQFF | TGTGCCAGTAGTACCTACAGGGGGCAGTCCAATGAGCAGTTCTTC | TRBV19 | TRBD1 | NA | TRBJ2-1
CASSLSAGANLNTEAFF | TGCGCCAGCAGCTTGTCCGCAGGGGCCAATTTGAACACTGAAGCTTTCTTT | TRBV5-1 | NA | NA | TRBJ1-1
CASSGTSGATDTQYF | TGTGCCAGCTCCGGGACTAGCGGGGCCACAGATACGCAGTATTTT | TRBV18 | TRBD2 | NA | TRBJ2-3
CASSYSEASVDTF | TGTGCCAGCAGTTATTCCGAGGCGTCCGTGGACACCTTC | TRBV6-5 | NA | NA | TRBJ1-2
CASSPPAGGRHF | TGTGCCAGCTCACCACCGGCGGGAGGTAGACATTTT | TRBV18 | TRBD2 | once | TRBJ2-3
CASSPWSLGQETQYF | TGTGCCAGCAGCCCCTGGTCCCTCGGGCAAGAGACCCAGTACTTC | TRBV14 | NA | NA | TRBJ2-5
CASSRQNQETQYF | TGTGCCAGCAGCCGACAGAACCAAGAGACCCAGTACTTC | TRBV5-5 | NA | NA | TRBJ2-5
CASSGGVRETQYF | TGCGCCAGCAGTGGCGGGGTGAGGGAGACCCAGTACTTC | TRBV5-1 | NA | NA | TRBJ2-5
CASSFGGGLAGTNEQFF | TGTGCCAGCAGCTTCGGGGGTGGGCTAGCGGGGACTAATGAGCAGTTCTTC | TRBV5-6 | TRBD2 | NA | TRBJ2-1
CASSYGAGNYGYTF | TGTGCCAGCAGTTACGGTGCAGGGAACTATGGCTACACCTTC | TRBV6-6 | NA | NA | TRBJ1-2
CASSKEGQGGKNIQYF | TGTGCCAGCAGCAAAGAGGGACAGGGGGGAAAAAACATTCAGTACTTC | TRBV21-1 | NA | NA | TRBJ2-4
CATSRGPNEKLFF | TGTGCCACCAGCAGGGGACCGAATGAAAAACTGTTTTTT | TRBV15 | NA | NA | TRBJ1-4